The rows below give T cell receptor beta chains drawn from one sample of a study of CD8 T cells in ankylosing spondylitis. Each CDR3 protein gets one entry after TCRdb re-called the 5' RACE reads with MiXCR. The top ten hold roughly three fifths of the sample, which has about 90,000 distinct CDR3 sequences, around 25% seen once. Input material: blood, either unsorted or a sorted T cell fraction (not recorded which). The source is a male donor with ankylosing spondylitis or in good health (not recorded which). Each CDR3 is given with its conserved first and last residue. A D gene is named only where the DNA matches it firmly. A clone size is listed for some rows: how often the clone was seen (once, few, many), or a class if it is expanded.

clone_size j_call d_call v_call cdr3_aa cdr3_nt
few TRBJ2-7 - TRBV20-1 CSAPGDFYEQYF TGCAGTGCCCCGGGGGACTTCTACGAGCAGTACTTC
- TRBJ2-5 TRBD2 TRBV20-1 CSAPHSGKETQYF TGCAGTGCACCTCATAGCGGGAAAGAGACCCAGTACTTC
- TRBJ2-5 - TRBV15 CATRGTPQETQYF TGTGCCACCAGAGGGACTCCCCAGGAGACCCAGTACTTC
- TRBJ2-1 TRBD2 TRBV20-1 CSARGLAGSAYNEQFF TGCAGTGCTAGAGGTCTAGCGGGTTCCGCCTACAATGAGCAGTTCTTC
- TRBJ2-1 - TRBV3-1 CASSSLGSSSYNEQFF TGTGCCAGCAGCAGCCTGGGGTCAAGCTCCTACAATGAGCAGTTCTTC
few TRBJ1-5 - TRBV20-1 CSAGGGPLRGRPQHF TGCAGTGCGGGCGGGGGACCACTCCGAGGGCGGCCCCAGCATTTT
- TRBJ2-7 - TRBV6-5 CASSYDRTNFYEQYF TGTGCCAGCAGTTACGACAGGACCAACTTCTACGAGCAGTACTTC
- TRBJ2-3 - TRBV9 CASSFLGTLSTDTQYF TGTGCCAGCAGTTTTCTTGGGACGTTGAGCACAGATACGCAGTATTTT
few TRBJ2-5 - TRBV2 CASSEARGPETQYF TGTGCCAGCAGTGAAGCGAGAGGGCCAGAGACCCAGTACTTC
- TRBJ2-2 - TRBV5-1 CASSFSEPNTGELFF TGCGCCAGCAGCTTTAGTGAACCTAACACCGGGGAGCTGTTTTTT
few TRBJ2-1 - TRBV5-1 CASSLSGFNNEQFF TGCGCCAGCAGCCTCTCAGGGTTCAACAATGAGCAGTTCTTC
- TRBJ1-2 TRBD1 TRBV6-1 CASRQDRVAYGYTF TGTGCCAGCAGGCAAGACAGGGTTGCCTATGGCTACACCTTC
- TRBJ2-1 TRBD1 TRBV7-9 CASSLSRTGYLNEQFF TGTGCCAGCAGCTTATCCAGGACAGGGTATTTGAATGAGCAGTTCTTC
- TRBJ2-3 - TRBV7-8 CASSFRGTDTQYF TGTGCCAGCAGCTTCCGGGGCACAGATACGCAGTATTTT
few TRBJ2-6 - TRBV29-1 CSVATGTGANVLTF TGCAGCGTTGCAACAGGGACTGGGGCCAACGTCCTGACTTTC
few TRBJ1-1 - TRBV4-2 CASSGRSSGLNTEAFF TGTGCCAGCAGCGGAAGATCGAGCGGATTGAACACTGAAGCTTTCTTT
few TRBJ2-1 TRBD2 TRBV20-1 CSARVVDGTKVNEQFF TGCAGTGCTAGAGTGGTAGACGGGACTAAGGTCAATGAGCAGTTCTTC
- TRBJ2-7 TRBD2 TRBV27 CASSLGTSGSYEQYF TGTGCCAGCAGTCTCGGGACTAGCGGATCCTACGAGCAGTACTTC
few TRBJ2-3 - TRBV9 CASSVVPQGTDTQYF TGTGCCAGCAGCGTAGTTCCCCAGGGCACAGATACGCAGTATTTT
- TRBJ2-5 - TRBV7-9 CASSLNEETQYF TGTGCCAGCAGCCTAAACGAAGAGACCCAGTACTTC
few TRBJ2-3 - TRBV20-1 CSATSGFADTQYF TGCAGTGCTACCTCAGGGTTCGCAGATACGCAGTATTTT
- TRBJ2-2 TRBD1 TRBV12-3/TRBV12-4 CASSRMGQLYTGELFF TGTGCCAGCAGTAGAATGGGACAGCTTTACACCGGGGAGCTGTTTTTT
- TRBJ1-5 - TRBV4-1 CASSPGYGNQPQHF TGCGCCAGCAGCCCAGGGTATGGCAATCAGCCCCAGCATTTT
- TRBJ2-1 - TRBV5-1 CASSLRAGLDEQFF TGCGCCAGCAGCTTGAGGGCAGGGCTGGATGAGCAGTTCTTC
- TRBJ1-5 - TRBV7-9 CASGDNQPQHF TGTGCCAGCGGGGACAATCAGCCCCAGCATTTT
once TRBJ1-1 TRBD1 TRBV18 CASSPQGDGTEAFF TGTGCCAGCTCACCTCAGGGGGATGGTACTGAAGCTTTCTTT
- TRBJ2-5 - TRBV20-1 CSARPYMDDQETQYF TGCAGTGCTAGACCCTACATGGACGATCAAGAGACCCAGTACTTC
many TRBJ2-3 - TRBV20-1 CSARETPHDTQYF TGCAGTGCTAGAGAGACCCCCCACGATACGCAGTATTTT
few TRBJ1-6 TRBD1 TRBV20-1 CSATTGTGSNSPLHF TGCAGTGCTACCACCGGGACAGGGTCAAATTCACCCCTCCACTTT
- TRBJ1-2 TRBD1 TRBV20-1 CSAGQGVNYGYTF TGCAGTGCTGGACAGGGCGTTAACTATGGCTACACCTTC